These 32 T cell receptor beta chains were all obtained from the same sample, sequenced in a study of CD8 T cells in ankylosing spondylitis. One entry per CDR3 protein, called by TCRdb with MiXCR from the 5' RACE reads. The sample has 300,000 to 350,000 distinct CDR3 sequences; 20% are singletons. Sequencing was done on a sample of blood, either unsorted or a sorted T cell fraction (not recorded which). Source of these receptors: a female donor with ankylosing spondylitis or in good health (not recorded which).

This sequence joins TRBV29-1 and TRBJ2-7; 7 bases map to TRBD1. The CDR3 contains 13 residues. Trimming took 4 bases from V and 1 from J; bases not matched to a gene: 4. Germline V gives CDR1 SQVTM, CDR2 ANQGSEA. CDR3: CSVASDRSYEQYF. CDR3 nucleotides: TGCAGCGTTGCTTCGGACAGGTCCTACGAGCAGTACTTC.

This clonotype was counted between two and nine times. The germline gene is not matched at one end of the junction; a read error may be the cause. This rearrangement joins TRBV2 to TRBJ2-1; D perhaps matches TRBD1 (6 bases). CDR1 and CDR2 from the germline V gene are SNHLY and FYNNEI. The CDR3 is 14 residues long. CDR3 coding DNA: TGTGCTAGCAGTGAACAGGGTTCCTACAATGAGCAGTTCTTC. Encoded protein: CASSEQGSYNEQFF.

This clonotype has only one observation. A read error is possible here, since a much larger clone lies one base away. For the CDR3, the DNA is TGTGCCAGCAGTTACATAGCGGGATCCCCCTACAATGAGCAGTTCTTC. This encodes CASSYIAGSPYNEQFF. This chain links TRBV6-5 with TRBJ2-1; the match to TRBD2 covers 8 bases. This CDR3 comprises 16 residues. Germline-derived CDR1 and CDR2 are MNHEY and SVGAGI. With V trimmed by 2 bases and J by 2 bases, 5 bases remained unmatched.

CDR3 amino acids: CASNSMGQGRVQYF. DNA for the CDR3: TGTGCCAGCAACTCCATGGGACAGGGCAGGGTGCAGTACTTC. The rearrangement links TRBV27 to TRBJ2-7, with TRBD1 matching over 9 bases. This CDR3 contains 14 residues. Trimming took 7 bases from V and 9 from J; bases not matched to a gene: 13. The V gene's germline CDR1 is MNHEY and CDR2 SMNVEV (reference sequence).

This clonotype was counted between two and nine times. This CDR3 is CAISDSSGLSTTEAFF. The CDR3 bases are TGTGCCATCAGTGATAGTAGTGGACTTTCGACCACTGAAGCTTTCTTT. J is TRBJ1-1 and V is TRBV10-3; D uncertain. From germline, CDR1 is ENHRY and CDR2 SYGVKD. The CDR3 contains 16 residues. Trimming stripped 3 bases from V and 4 bases from J, with 18 bases between.

The table lists this clonotype with a few counts. This chain links TRBV13 with TRBJ2-1; D is unclear. The CDR3 runs to 14 residues. Between the trimmed V and J ends, which lost 8 bases and 5 bases, there was a span of 16 bases. CDR1 is PRHDT, CDR2 FYEKMQ, per germline (reference sequence). This CDR3 reads CASSSDLRNNEQFF. CDR3 in DNA: TGTGCCAGCTCCTCGGACCTCCGGAACAATGAGCAGTTCTTC. The variable domain in full, completed from reference TRBV13 and TRBJ2-1, reads AAGVIQSPRHLIKEKRETATLKCYPIPRHDTVYWYQQGPGQDPQFLISFYEKMQSDKGSIPDRFSAQQFSDYHSELNMSSLELGDSALYFCASSSDLRNNEQFFGPGTRLTVL.

This clonotype was recorded at least ten times. The chain carries TRBV29-1 and TRBJ2-6; possibly TRBD1 for D (5 bases). The CDR3 spans 17 residues. Trimming shortened V by 1 base and J by 1 base, and 14 bases separated the two germline ends. Germline loops: CDR1 SQVTM, CDR2 ANQGSEA. CDR3 sequence (DNA): TGCAGCGTTGAAGGTTGGCAGGGTGCTTCTGGGGCCAACGTCCTGACTTTC. Encoded protein: CSVEGWQGASGANVLTF. Supplemented by reference TRBV29-1 and TRBJ2-6, the full variable domain reads SAVISQKPSRDICQRGTSLTIQCQVDSQVTMMFWYRQQPGQSLTLIATANQGSEATYESGFVIDKFPISRPNLTFSTLTVSNMSPEDSSIYLCSVEGWQGASGANVLTFGAGSRLTVL.

This clonotype turned up a few times. The chain is built from TRBV12-3 or TRBV12-4 and TRBJ1-1; D unclear. The CDR3 has 13 amino acids. Deletions cut 7 bases from V and 1 base from J, with 10 bases between. The CDR3 is CASTSDSNTEAFF. The CDR3 DNA reads TGTGCCAGCACTTCGGACTCGAACACTGAAGCTTTCTTT.

This clonotype has ten or more counts. V is TRBV29-1 and J is TRBJ1-5; D call uncertain. Germline V gives CDR1 SQVTM, CDR2 ANQGSEA. The CDR3 runs 14 residues. V lost 6 bases, J lost 1 base, and 13 bases lay in between. The DNA of the CDR3 is TGCAGCGTCAGTGAGGGAGGGAGCAATCAGCCCCAGCATTTT. Its translation: CSVSEGGSNQPQHF.

The chain has TRBV21-1 and TRBJ2-1; TRBD2, the table's D call, was not compared with the DNA. TRBV21-1 is listed as a pseudogene. This CDR3 is built from 15 residues. The CDR3 nucleotides read TGTGCCAGCAGCAAGTGGTTAGCGGGAATCAATGAGCAGTTCTTC. It specifies CASSKWLAGINEQFF.

This chain connects TRBV27 to TRBJ2-7; perhaps TRBD2 as D (6 bases). The germline CDR1 and CDR2 sequences are MNHEY and SMNVEV (reference sequence). The CDR3 has 15 residues. V lost 4 bases to trimming and J lost 2 bases, with 15 bases between them. CDR3 region: CASSSLAAWAYEQYF. In DNA form, the CDR3 reads TGTGCCAGCAGTTCCTTAGCGGCCTGGGCCTACGAGCAGTACTTC.

This clonotype has just a few counts. The chain combines TRBV29-1 with TRBJ2-3; 7 bases match TRBD1. The CDR3 spans 13 residues. With 6 bases clipped from V and 5 bases from J, the junction kept 8 bases outside the gene matches. The germline V gene encodes CDR1 SQVTM and CDR2 ANQGSEA. This chain's CDR3 is CSVEQGLRDTQYF. The CDR3 coding sequence is TGCAGCGTCGAACAGGGGTTAAGAGATACGCAGTATTTT.

This clonotype turned up a few times. CDR3: CASSLGPVGQYF. The DNA of the CDR3 is TGTGCCAGCAGCTTAGGTCCCGTCGGGCAGTACTTC. The V gene is TRBV7-2, the J gene TRBJ2-7; D unresolved. CDR3 size: 12 residues. The V end was cut by 1 base, the J end by 9 bases, with 10 bases between. CDR1 is SGHTA and CDR2 is FQGNSA in the germline V gene.

The rearrangement links TRBV19 to TRBJ1-5; D is perhaps TRBD1 (6 bases). V was clipped by 1 base and J by 5 bases, with 15 bases between them. The CDR3 totals 16 residues. The germline V gene encodes CDR1 LNHDA and CDR2 SQIVND (reference sequence). DNA for the CDR3: TGTGCCAGTAGTATAGGTTTCAGGGGACTTGATCAGCCCCAGCATTTT. Translation: CASSIGFRGLDQPQHF.

There are a few counts of this clonotype. The CDR3 here is CASSYSWAAGENEQFF. DNA of the CDR3: TGTGCCAGCAGTTACTCGTGGGCCGCGGGAGAGAATGAGCAGTTCTTC. The J gene is TRBJ2-1, the V gene TRBV6-5; 7 positions agree with TRBD2. Trimming removed 0 bases from V and 7 bases from J; junction bases left unmatched: 9. CDR3 size: 16 residues. Germline V gives CDR1 MNHEY, CDR2 SVGAGI.

At least ten counts were recorded for this clonotype. This chain links TRBV7-2 with TRBJ2-5; TRBD1 matches at 9 bases. V trimming: 5 bases; J trimming: 4 bases; junction bases outside the gene matches: 8. The CDR3 runs 15 residues. Germline assignment: CDR1 SGHTA and CDR2 FQGNSA. The CDR3 DNA follows: TGTGCCAGCAGCCGACGGACAGGGGAAGGAGAGACCCAGTACTTC. Translation: CASSRRTGEGETQYF.

The rearrangement joins TRBV10-3 to TRBJ1-1, with TRBD1 matching 12 bases. The CDR3 runs to 13 residues. From germline, CDR1 is ENHRY and CDR2 SYGVKD. After removal of 10 bases from V and 7 bases from J, the junction contained 7 bases not matched to a gene. The CDR3 nucleotides read TGTGCCACCGAGGGACAGGGGGCAGGTGAAGCTTTCTTT. Its protein product is CATEGQGAGEAFF.

This clonotype turned up a few times. The J gene is TRBJ2-1, the V gene TRBV20-1, with 7 bases aligning to TRBD2. The CDR3 has 14 amino acids. Trimming took 3 bases from V and 4 from J; bases not matched to a gene: 6. Per germline, CDR1 DFQATT and CDR2 SNEGSKA (reference sequence). The CDR3 is CSARGLAEYNEQFF. The CDR3 DNA follows: TGCAGTGCTAGGGGGCTAGCGGAATACAATGAGCAGTTCTTC.

The chain carries TRBV7-6 and TRBJ2-6, with D tentatively TRBD2 (7 bases). Per germline, CDR1 SGHVS and CDR2 FNYEAQ. Trimming took off 5 bases at V and 4 bases at J, with 21 bases between the two ends. The CDR3 spans 18 residues. The CDR3 spells CASSNPGRGASGANVLTF. CDR3 DNA: TGTGCCAGCAGCAATCCGGGACGGGGGGCGTCGGGGGCCAACGTCCTGACTTTC.

Many counts were recorded for this clonotype. The chain links TRBV18 to TRBJ1-1; D unresolved. Per the germline V gene, CDR1 is KGHSH and CDR2 is LQKENI. This CDR3 contains 13 residues. V was cut by 3 bases and J by 4 bases, with 9 bases left in between. The CDR3, as DNA: TGTGCCAGCTCACCTAAAGAGGGCACTGAAGCTTTCTTT. Amino acids: CASSPKEGTEAFF.

This clonotype has only a few counts. The gene calls are TRBV7-9 and TRBJ1-2, with a possible D match to TRBD1 (5 bases). Deletions cut 6 bases from V and 6 bases from J, with 20 bases between. From germline, CDR1 is SEHNR and CDR2 FQNEAQ (reference sequence). The CDR3 consists of 15 residues. Written as DNA, the CDR3 is TGTGCCAGCAGACTCTCAGGAGAGGGGTCCCATGGCTACACCTTC. Encoded protein: CASRLSGEGSHGYTF.

V is TRBV3-1 and J is TRBJ2-7, with 8 bases that match TRBD1. Germline-derived CDR1 and CDR2 are LGHDT and YNNKEL (reference sequence). The CDR3 sequence is 15 residues long. V lost 4 bases, J lost 2 bases, and 7 bases stayed unmatched. The CDR3 reads CASSRAPQGAYEQYF. The CDR3, as DNA: TGTGCCAGCAGCCGGGCCCCACAGGGGGCCTACGAGCAGTACTTC.

This clonotype appeared a few times. V is TRBV2 and J is TRBJ2-3; D uncertain. Germline CDR1 reads SNHLY; CDR2 reads FYNNEI. CDR3 length: 13 residues. V gave up 2 bases and J gave up 4 bases, with 7 bases separating them. The CDR3: CASSEWLSDTQYF. The DNA for the CDR3 is TGTGCCAGCAGTGAATGGCTATCAGATACGCAGTATTTT.

This chain links TRBV27 with TRBJ1-5, with 7 bases that match TRBD1. CDR1 MNHEY and CDR2 SMNVEV come from the germline V gene (reference sequence). This CDR3 has 15 residues. The V and J ends lost 5 bases and 6 bases, in that order; junction bases with no gene match: 10. The CDR3 coding sequence is TGTGCCAGCAGTCCCAACAGGGGCCGGGGTCAGCCCCAGCATTTT. This encodes CASSPNRGRGQPQHF.

This clonotype turned up a few times. The V and J genes are TRBV12-3 or TRBV12-4 and TRBJ2-7, with 11 bases that match TRBD1. V lost 6 bases to trimming and J lost 2 bases; unmatched junction nucleotides: 3. This CDR3 comprises 14 residues. The CDR3 DNA sequence: TGTGCCAGCAGACTGGGACAGGGGGCCTACGAGCAGTACTTC. It yields the protein CASRLGQGAYEQYF.

This clonotype has only a few counts. This chain uses TRBV20-1 with TRBJ2-1; 14 bases fit TRBD2. J was trimmed by 9 bases and V by 8 bases; bases with no gene match: 6. The CDR3 totals 13 residues. Germline V lookup: CDR1 DFQATT, CDR2 SNEGSKA (reference sequence). The chain's CDR3 is CSILGLAGGEQFF. For the CDR3, the DNA is TGCAGTATTCTAGGACTAGCGGGGGGTGAGCAGTTCTTC.

This chain uses TRBV6-2 or TRBV6-3 with TRBJ2-7; no reliable D call. The V and J ends lost 6 bases and 7 bases respectively, with 16 bases between them. The germline V gene encodes CDR1 MNHEY and CDR2 SVGEGT. The CDR3 runs 13 residues. The DNA of the CDR3 is TGTGCCAGCAGCCGAAGACCCGCCTGGGAGCAGTACTTC. Residues: CASSRRPAWEQYF.

The chain combines TRBV6-1 with TRBJ2-3; TRBD1 might be the D (5 bases). Germline V gives CDR1 MNHNS, CDR2 SASEGT. The CDR3 contains 14 residues. The V gene lost 6 bases and the J gene lost 6 bases, with 16 bases spanning the gap. The CDR3, as DNA: TGTGCCAGCAGACTTACAGGCCCAACGGATACGCAGTATTTT. It specifies CASRLTGPTDTQYF.

This clonotype has only a few counts. The chain carries TRBV6-1 and TRBJ2-1; 14 bases fit TRBD2. The CDR3 spans 15 residues. CDR1 and CDR2 from the germline V gene are MNHNS and SASEGT. V was clipped by 6 bases and J by 9 bases; unmatched bases: 7. Here the CDR3 reads CASSTGTSGSGEQFF. The CDR3 coding sequence is TGTGCCAGCAGCACCGGGACTAGCGGGAGTGGTGAGCAGTTCTTC.

This clonotype was observed a few times. This chain joins TRBV20-1 and TRBJ2-5; tentatively, D is TRBD2 (6 bases). Germline CDR1 DFQATT, CDR2 SNEGSKA (reference sequence). This CDR3 contains 16 residues. The V end was cut by 2 bases, the J end by 4 bases, with 20 bases between. The CDR3 here is CSARKGGASVIETQYF. CDR3 in DNA: TGCAGTGCTAGAAAGGGCGGCGCTAGCGTAATAGAGACCCAGTACTTC.

This chain joins TRBV6-1 and TRBJ2-1; D is unresolved. CDR1 is MNHNS and CDR2 is SASEGT in the germline V gene. The CDR3 spans 12 residues. Trimming removed 3 bases from V and 10 bases from J, with 10 bases in between. The CDR3 DNA sequence: TGTGCCAGCAGTGAGGCTCTTCTGGAGCAGTTCTTC. Protein product: CASSEALLEQFF.

The CDR3 loop is CASSSLGANTGELFF. The CDR3 bases are TGTGCCAGCAGCTCCCTCGGGGCGAACACCGGGGAGCTGTTTTTT. The V gene is TRBV7-9, the J gene TRBJ2-2, with D tentatively TRBD2 (5 bases). The CDR3 covers 15 residues. V lost 4 bases to trimming and J lost 0 bases, with 9 bases between them. Germline V CDR1 and CDR2: SEHNR, FQNEAQ (reference sequence).